The T cell receptor (beta chain) described here comes from a study of cytomegalovirus exposure and HLA in healthy donors. On this clone itself: Its matching antigen is unknown.

Trimming removed 3 bases at V and 3 bases at J, with 12 bases between. The CDR3 extends over 14 amino acids. Per the germline V gene, CDR1 is SGHKS and CDR2 is YYEKEE (reference sequence). Notes on the study in general: Several of the most significant clusters appeared, in a later analysis, to be linked to common viral pathogens. The authors excluded some V segments, including TRBV6-2 and TRBV6-3, as indistinguishable. Later analysis demonstrated an association between a missense DCLRE1C variant and TCR beta V- and J-gene trimming. It has been reported that TCR beta sequences accurately predicted the HLA-A and HLA-B alleles of most subjects.

The primer mix had 60 Vbeta and 13 Jbeta primers. Clones were sequenced by immunoSEQ multiplex PCR, and TCRdb holds only the in-frame ones, with some missing. The data hold approximately 140,000 clones, with 70% to 80% observed a single time. The receptor comes from a man aged 50 to 60 in good health and CMV-seropositive. The sequenced material came from PBMCs. The gene calls are TRBV5-5 and TRBJ1-2; D might be TRBD1 (5 bases). For the CDR3, the DNA is TGTGCCAGCAGCTGGAATTGGGGGGACTATGGCTACACCTTC. This codes for CASSWNWGDYGYTF.